The next 2 T cell receptor beta chains were all read from a single sample in a study of blood T cell repertoires in COVID-19. Assay: immunoSEQ multiplex PCR; the TCRdb copy retains only in-frame clones and omits some. This table has about 250,000 clones, 85% to 90% appearing once. Sequencing was carried out using PBMCs or T cells enriched from blood (not recorded which). These receptors were taken from a woman younger than 35 who had recovered from COVID-19.

The chain joins TRBV7-8 to TRBJ1-2, with no clear D. Trimming removed 2 bases at V and 5 bases at J, with 24 bases between. Per the germline V gene, CDR1 is SGHVS and CDR2 is FQNEAQ. This CDR3 spans 18 amino acids. The CDR3 coding sequence is TGTGCCAGCAGCTTACAGGCAGGCCCCCTTAGGTCGCTATATGGCTACACCTTC. Protein: CASSLQAGPLRSLYGYTF.

The chain recombines TRBV11-2 with TRBJ1-6, with D unresolved. Germline V gene sequence: CDR1 SGHAT, CDR2 FQNNGV. Trimming took off 0 bases at V and 6 bases at J, with 6 bases between the two ends. The CDR3 spans 14 residues. CDR3 nucleotides: TGTGCCAGCAGCTTAGAGACAACTAATTCACCCCTCCACTTT. As protein: CASSLETTNSPLHF.